This T cell receptor beta chain derives from a study of OX40 agonist ivuxolimab in advanced cancers. As for the study in general: Every 2 weeks, patients received ivuxolimab intravenously, dosed at 0.01 to 10 mg/kg. The study enrolled dose-escalation patients with hepatocellular carcinoma, melanoma, renal cell or head and neck cancer.

TCRdb's copy holds only in-frame clones and misses some; the assay was immunoSEQ multiplex PCR. The table has more than 55,000 clones, about 90% seen once. The V gene's germline CDR1 is MDHEN and CDR2 SYDVKM. The CDR3 covers 16 residues. Study-wide results and caveats: At doses 0.1 to 3.0 mg/kg, CD4+ and CD8+ clones expanded. In CD8+ T cells, expanded clones were on average more numerous than in CD4+.

Regarding this clone: Its antigen is still unknown.

The source is an adult with an advanced solid tumor such as melanoma, head and neck, liver or kidney cancer. The input for sequencing was CD4+ or CD8+ T cells sorted from blood, taken in a trial of the OX40 agonist ivuxolimab. The rearrangement joins TRBV28 to TRBJ2-5; 8 nucleotides match TRBD1. The tail of the sequence fits TRBJ2-7 better, so the J call may be wrong. The CDR3 reads CASSLHSRQGTYEQYF. CDR3 in DNA: TGTGCCAGCAGTTTACACTCACGACAGGGGACCTACGAGCAGTACTTC.